This entry describes one T cell receptor beta chain. Sequencing was performed with immunoSEQ multiplex PCR; in TCRdb, only in-frame clones are kept and a portion is missing. The sample lists 250,000 to 300,000 clones, 90% to 95% occurring once. This CDR3 comprises 19 residues. This sample was taken from a study of T cell responses to AZD1222 COVID-19 vaccine. The TCR sequence derives from an adult who received the AZD1222 COVID-19 vaccine. Sample: peripheral blood, taken 28 days after the second AZD1222 dose. This chain connects TRBV21-1 to TRBJ2-6. TRBV21-1 is shown as a pseudogene. This CDR3 is CASSKSRDDRCFGANVLTF. CDR3 DNA sequence: TGTGCCAGCAGCAAATCTAGGGACGACCGGTGTTTTGGGGCCAACGTCCTGACTTTC.